Presented here are 13 T cell receptor beta chains from one specimen sequenced in a study of blood T cell repertoires in COVID-19. Profiling relied on immunoSEQ multiplex PCR, and the TCRdb table lists in-frame clones only, not all of them. The profile shows 250,000 or so clones, over 75% of them singletons. Input material: PBMCs or T cells enriched from blood (not recorded which). The origin of the receptors is a woman aged 50 to 60 who had recovered from COVID-19.

This chain connects TRBV10-2 to TRBJ2-3; weak D call: TRBD1 (6 bases). The CDR3 is made up of 14 amino acids. The germline V and J ends were trimmed by 8 bases and 2 bases, with 14 bases remaining between them. CDR1 WSHSY and CDR2 SAAADI come from the germline V gene. This CDR3 reads CASFLDRFTDTQYF. The CDR3 DNA sequence: TGCGCCAGCTTCCTAGACAGGTTCACAGATACGCAGTATTTT.

V usage is TRBV5-6 and J usage is TRBJ1-1; TRBD1 matches at 7 bases. Per the germline V gene, CDR1 is SGHDT and CDR2 is YYEEEE. CDR3 size: 14 residues. V gave up 2 bases and J gave up 3 bases; unmatched junction bases: 4. CDR3 in amino acids: CASSFGQADTEAFF. CDR3 in DNA: TGTGCCAGCAGCTTCGGACAGGCGGACACTGAAGCTTTCTTT. Full variable domain (missing parts from reference TRBV5-6 and TRBJ1-1): DAGVTQSPTHLIKTRGQQVTLRCSPKSGHDTVSWYQQALGQGPQFIFQYYEEEERQRGNFPDRFSGHQFPNYSSELNVNALLLGDSALYLCASSFGQADTEAFFGQGTRLTVV.

V and J are TRBV6-5 and TRBJ2-1; D gene ambiguous. Trimming cost V 2 bases and J 8 bases, with 16 bases left between them. The CDR3 loop spans 15 amino acids. CDR1 is MNHEY and CDR2 is SVGAGI in the germline V gene. The CDR3 bases are TGTGCCAGCAGTTACAACCCTAGGAGCACATATGAGCAGTTCTTC. It yields the protein CASSYNPRSTYEQFF.

J is TRBJ2-3 and V is TRBV27, with D perhaps TRBD2 (6 bases). V lost 3 bases, J lost 6 bases, and 13 bases lay in between. This CDR3 has 14 amino acids. Germline loops: CDR1 MNHEY, CDR2 SMNVEV (reference sequence). CDR3 bases: TGTGCCAGCAGTTTTCGGGAGCCCAGGGATACGCAGTATTTT. Translating gives CASSFREPRDTQYF.

The chain joins TRBV6-5 to TRBJ1-2, with a tentative D call TRBD1 (6 bases). This CDR3 is built from 13 residues. The germline V gene encodes CDR1 MNHEY and CDR2 SVGAGI. With 4 bases removed from V and 8 bases from J, the gap between germline ends came to 14 bases. CDR3 sequence (DNA): TGTGCCAGCAGTTTTGGACAGCTCGGGGGCTACACCTTC. Encoded protein: CASSFGQLGGYTF.

This clone is a singleton in its sample. The CDR3 here is CASSLFVTGALNEQFF. CDR3 DNA: TGTGCCAGCAGCTTATTTGTGACAGGGGCTCTCAATGAGCAGTTCTTC. The V call is TRBV7-8, the J call TRBJ2-1; 8 nucleotides match TRBD1. The CDR3 consists of 16 residues. Looked up from germline, CDR1 is SGHVS and CDR2 is FQNEAQ. Losses at the gene ends were 2 bases for V and 6 bases for J; bases not matched to a gene: 9. Using reference TRBV7-8 and TRBJ2-1 for the parts outside the CDR3, the full variable domain is GAGVSQSPRYKVAKRGQDVALRCDPISGHVSLFWYQQALGQGPEFLTYFQNEAQLDKSGLPSDRFFAERPEGSVSTLKIQRTQQEDSAVYLCASSLFVTGALNEQFFGPGTRLTVL.

This clone was seen a handful of times. V is TRBV7-9 and J is TRBJ1-1, with unresolved D. Per the germline V gene, CDR1 is SEHNR and CDR2 is FQNEAQ (reference sequence). The CDR3 spans 11 residues. V dropped 3 bases and J dropped 5 bases, with 4 bases sitting between them. This chain's CDR3 is CASSLETEAFF. The CDR3 DNA follows: TGTGCCAGCAGCTTGGAGACTGAAGCTTTCTTT.

In nucleotides, the CDR3 is TGCGCCAGCAGCTTTACAGGGGCCCGCACAGATACGCAGTATTTT. It translates to CASSFTGARTDTQYF. The chain recombines TRBV5-1 with TRBJ2-3; 7 bases are a match to TRBD1. CDR1 is SGHRS and CDR2 is YFSETQ in the germline V gene. Trimming cost V 2 bases and J 1 base; bases outside gene matches: 4. The CDR3 has 15 residues.

The V call is TRBV28, the J call TRBJ1-4; D is unclear. The ends were cut back, 3 bases at V and 2 bases at J, with 10 bases in the middle. Per the germline V gene, CDR1 is MDHEN and CDR2 is SYDVKM. CDR3 length: 15 residues. The CDR3 DNA sequence: TGTGCCAGCAGTTTGCAAAGAGGGACTAATGAAAAACTGTTTTTT. Residues: CASSLQRGTNEKLFF.

Here the CDR3 reads CASSLLSGGLSYNEQFF. The CDR3 DNA reads TGTGCCAGCAGCTTATTATCAGGGGGCCTCTCCTACAATGAGCAGTTCTTC. The rearrangement joins TRBV11-2 to TRBJ2-1; TRBD1 matches at 8 bases. This CDR3 has 17 residues. Losses at the gene ends were 2 bases for V and 0 bases for J; bases not matched to a gene: 6. Germline V gives CDR1 SGHAT, CDR2 FQNNGV.

The chain joins TRBV5-1 to TRBJ2-2; 7 bases are a match to TRBD2. Germline CDR1 reads SGHRS; CDR2 reads YFSETQ. The CDR3 loop spans 15 amino acids. With V trimmed by 2 bases and J by 4 bases, 5 bases remained unmatched. In DNA form, the CDR3 reads TGCGCCAGCAGCTTCGAGCGGGACCCCACCGGGGAGCTGTTTTTT. Translation: CASSFERDPTGELFF. Variable domain in full (rest from reference TRBV5-1 and TRBJ2-2): KAGVTQTPRYLIKTRGQQVTLSCSPISGHRSVSWYQQTPGQGLQFLFEYFSETQRNKGNFPGRFSGRQFSNSRSEMNVSTLELGDSALYLCASSFERDPTGELFFGEGSRLTVL.

V gene TRBV5-1 combines with J gene TRBJ2-7; D ambiguous. The CDR3 covers 14 residues. CDR1 is SGHRS, CDR2 YFSETQ, per germline. The V and J ends lost 2 bases and 2 bases respectively, with 11 bases between them. In DNA form, the CDR3 reads TGCGCCAGCAGCTTCGTTGAGCCCCCCTACGAGCAGTACTTC. Protein: CASSFVEPPYEQYF. Full variable domain (remainder filled in from reference TRBV5-1 and TRBJ2-7): KAGVTQTPRYLIKTRGQQVTLSCSPISGHRSVSWYQQTPGQGLQFLFEYFSETQRNKGNFPGRFSGRQFSNSRSEMNVSTLELGDSALYLCASSFVEPPYEQYFGPGTRLTVT.

The rearrangement uses TRBV29-1 and TRBJ2-3; 7 nucleotides align to TRBD1. This CDR3 has 15 residues. The V gene's germline CDR1 is SQVTM and CDR2 ANQGSEA. J was trimmed by 2 bases and V by 1 base; bases with no gene match: 6. Here the CDR3 DNA reads TGCAGCGTTGAAGTAGACAGGGTATACACAGATACGCAGTATTTT. Protein sequence: CSVEVDRVYTDTQYF.